The clone carrying this TCR beta chain turned up a few times. The target antigen is unknown. The PCR made use of 60 Vbeta and 13 Jbeta primers. Profiling relied on immunoSEQ multiplex PCR, and the TCRdb table lists in-frame clones only, not all of them. This sample carries approximately 150,000 clones, 55% to 80% of them seen once, and the ten largest clones take around 4.3%. Germline V gene sequence: CDR1 SGHTA, CDR2 FQGNSA. The CDR3 is 15 residues long. V lost 4 bases, J lost 7 bases, and 9 bases stayed unmatched. The data stem from a study of cytomegalovirus exposure and HLA in healthy donors. Study-wide findings and caveats: By a later analysis, the bulk of CMV-associated TCR beta chains appeared HLA-restricted. Several top significant clusters appeared, in a later analysis, to be linked to common viral pathogens.

The TCR originated in a woman aged 18-29 years in good health and CMV-seropositive. This chain connects TRBV7-2 to TRBJ1-4, with 7 bases lining up with TRBD1. Specimen: PBMCs. The CDR3 DNA sequence: TGTGCCAGCAGCTCGACCGGGACAGTGATTGAAAAACTGTTTTTT. As protein: CASSSTGTVIEKLFF.